Listed here are 10 T cell receptor beta chains from one sample, sequenced in a study of human versus mouse CDR3 diversity and MHC coevolution. Sequencing used immunoSEQ multiplex PCR; TCRdb keeps in-frame clones, though not all of them. This sample has some 82,000 clones; just under 95% occur once, and the top ten carry around 1.5%. The sequencing input was naive CD4+ T cells from blood. As for subset: CD45RO-negative CD62L-positive naive CD4 T cells. Receptors were obtained from a person between 25 and 69 years old in good health.

On this clone: This CDR3 is also generated by other DNA sequences in the sample. The chain joins TRBV28 to TRBJ2-7; perhaps TRBD2 as D (6 bases). Germline V gives CDR1 MDHEN, CDR2 SYDVKM. Trimming took off 3 bases at V and 3 bases at J, with 6 bases between the two ends. This CDR3 region has 12 residues. The CDR3 nucleotides read TGTGCCAGCAGTTTGGGAGGCTACGAGCAGTACTTC. Translation gives CASSLGGYEQYF.

The chain combines TRBV7-3 with TRBJ1-1; D might be TRBD1 (5 bases). V was clipped by 5 bases and J by 3 bases, with 10 bases between them. The CDR3 has 13 residues. Germline-derived CDR1 and CDR2 are SGHTA and FQGTGA. The CDR3 bases are TGTGCCAGCAGCCGTGACAGTTACACTGAAGCTTTCTTT. Translation: CASSRDSYTEAFF. The full variable domain, rest sourced from reference TRBV7-3 and TRBJ1-1, is GAGVSQTPSNKVTEKGKYVELRCDPISGHTALYWYRQSLGQGPEFLIYFQGTGAADDSGLPNDRFFAVRPEGSVSTLKIQRTERGDSAVYLCASSRDSYTEAFFGQGTRLTVV.

The chain has TRBV13 and TRBJ2-7, with a tentative D call TRBD1 (5 bases). The germline gives CDR1 PRHDT, CDR2 FYEKMQ (reference sequence). Deletions cut 6 bases from V and 0 bases from J, with 9 bases between. The length of the CDR3 is 13 residues. CDR3 amino acids: CASRKTASYEQYF. CDR3 sequence (DNA): TGTGCCAGCAGAAAGACAGCCTCCTACGAGCAGTACTTC.

This chain joins TRBV5-6 and TRBJ2-7, with TRBD2 matching over 8 bases. CDR3 length: 19 residues. From germline, CDR1 is SGHDT and CDR2 YYEEEE. The V segment lost 0 bases and the J segment 2 bases; nucleotides outside the gene matches: 16. The CDR3 region has the DNA TGTGCCAGCAGCTTGGGAGGGCCGGGACTAGGACTCCTCACCTACGAGCAGTACTTC. Translating it yields CASSLGGPGLGLLTYEQYF.

This clone was seen only once. The chain employs TRBV6-5 and TRBJ1-1; TRBD1 matches 10 bases. The CDR3 sequence is 15 residues long. The J segment lost 1 base and the V segment lost 5 bases, leaving 4 bases of the junction unmatched. Per the germline V gene, CDR1 is MNHEY and CDR2 is SVGAGI. This CDR3 reads CASSQDRGQNTEAFF. The CDR3, as DNA: TGTGCCAGCAGTCAAGACAGGGGGCAGAACACTGAAGCTTTCTTT.

The chain is built from TRBV7-3 and TRBJ2-1; maybe TRBD2 (7 bases). V dropped 5 bases and J dropped 7 bases, with 18 bases sitting between them. The length of the CDR3 is 15 residues. Germline V gene lookup returns CDR1 SGHTA and CDR2 FQGTGA. The CDR3 DNA reads TGTGCCAGCAGCCCAAGGGGGGGGCCGAGGAATGAGCAGTTCTTC. It specifies CASSPRGGPRNEQFF.

This chain joins TRBV6-1 and TRBJ1-5, with D tentatively TRBD1 (5 bases). Germline loops: CDR1 MNHNS, CDR2 SASEGT. The V and J ends lost 2 bases and 1 base respectively, with 12 bases between them. The CDR3 loop spans 16 amino acids. CDR3: CASSEYAAGSNQPQHF. DNA of the CDR3: TGTGCCAGCAGTGAATACGCGGCAGGGAGCAATCAGCCCCAGCATTTT.

This clone was seen a single time. The chain joins TRBV28 to TRBJ2-7; 9 nucleotides match TRBD1. The length of the CDR3 is 16 residues. CDR1 and CDR2 from the germline V gene are MDHEN and SYDVKM. Trimming cost V 1 base and J 2 bases; bases outside gene matches: 6. CDR3 region: CASSLYGTGTPYEQYF. CDR3 in DNA: TGTGCCAGCAGTTTATATGGGACAGGGACACCCTACGAGCAGTACTTC. Full variable domain (remainder filled in from reference TRBV28 and TRBJ2-7): DVKVTQSSRYLVKRTGEKVFLECVQDMDHENMFWYRQDPGLGLRLIYFSYDVKMKEKGDIPEGYSVSREKKERFSLILESASTNQTSMYLCASSLYGTGTPYEQYFGPGTRLTVT.

This rearrangement joins TRBV7-6 to TRBJ2-1, with 8 bases matching TRBD1. The CDR3 sequence is 14 residues long. The V segment lost 5 bases and the J segment 8 bases; nucleotides outside the gene matches: 8. CDR1 and CDR2 (germline): SGHVS, FNYEAQ. This CDR3 is CASSPRTGQDEQFF. CDR3 bases: TGTGCCAGCAGCCCCCGGACAGGGCAGGATGAGCAGTTCTTC.

The rearrangement joins TRBV6-5 to TRBJ2-5; 14 nucleotides line up with TRBD2. The CDR3 length is 14 residues. V trimming: 6 bases; J trimming: 5 bases; junction bases outside the gene matches: 2. The germline CDR1 and CDR2 sequences are MNHEY and SVGAGI. CDR3 nucleotide sequence: TGTGCCAGCAGGACTAGCGGGGGGGCTGAGACCCAGTACTTC. Its translation is CASRTSGGAETQYF.